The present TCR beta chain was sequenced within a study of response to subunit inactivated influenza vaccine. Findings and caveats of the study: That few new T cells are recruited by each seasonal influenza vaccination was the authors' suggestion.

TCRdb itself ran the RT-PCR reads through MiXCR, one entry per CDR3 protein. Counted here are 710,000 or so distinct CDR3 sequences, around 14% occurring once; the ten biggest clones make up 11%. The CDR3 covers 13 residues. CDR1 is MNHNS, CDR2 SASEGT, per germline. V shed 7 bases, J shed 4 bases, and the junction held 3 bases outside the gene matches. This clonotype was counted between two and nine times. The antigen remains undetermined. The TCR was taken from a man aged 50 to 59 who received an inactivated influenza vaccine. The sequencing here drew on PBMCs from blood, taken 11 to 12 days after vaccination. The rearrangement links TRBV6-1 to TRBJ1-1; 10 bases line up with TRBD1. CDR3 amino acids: CASTRTGGTEAFF. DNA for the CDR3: TGTGCCAGCACCAGGACAGGGGGCACTGAAGCTTTCTTT.